This T cell receptor (beta chain) emerged from a study of T cells after yellow fever vaccination. At the level of the study: Low-cell-number fractions were prepared with SMART-Seq v4 Ultra Low Input.

Via MiXCR, TCRdb re-called the 5' RACE reads, giving one row per CDR3 protein. The sample yields 610,000 or so distinct CDR3 sequences, roughly an eighth seen once. In this sample, this clonotype turned up a few times. Its antigen is as yet unknown. The germline V gene has CDR1 SEHNR and CDR2 FQNEAQ (reference sequence). V lost 6 bases and J 3 bases, leaving 5 bases between the germline ends. The CDR3 consists of 11 residues. Study outcomes and limitations: Repertoires obtained by FACS sorting could include abundant clonotypes that entered as contaminants from the bulk population.

V usage is TRBV7-9 and J usage is TRBJ1-2; the D is unclear. The sequencing used PBMCs, collected on the day of the yellow fever booster vaccination. This TCR was sampled from a man aged 30 to 39 who received the YFV17D yellow fever vaccine. Here the CDR3 DNA reads TGTGCCAGCAGACGGGACTATGGCTACACCTTC. It codes for CASRRDYGYTF. The complete variable domain, with remaining parts taken from reference TRBV7-9 and TRBJ1-2, reads DTGVSQNPRHKITKRGQNVTFRCDPISEHNRLYWYRQTLGQGPEFLTYFQNEAQLEKSRLLSDRFSAERPKGSFSTLEIQRTEQGDSAMYLCASRRDYGYTFGSGTRLTVV.